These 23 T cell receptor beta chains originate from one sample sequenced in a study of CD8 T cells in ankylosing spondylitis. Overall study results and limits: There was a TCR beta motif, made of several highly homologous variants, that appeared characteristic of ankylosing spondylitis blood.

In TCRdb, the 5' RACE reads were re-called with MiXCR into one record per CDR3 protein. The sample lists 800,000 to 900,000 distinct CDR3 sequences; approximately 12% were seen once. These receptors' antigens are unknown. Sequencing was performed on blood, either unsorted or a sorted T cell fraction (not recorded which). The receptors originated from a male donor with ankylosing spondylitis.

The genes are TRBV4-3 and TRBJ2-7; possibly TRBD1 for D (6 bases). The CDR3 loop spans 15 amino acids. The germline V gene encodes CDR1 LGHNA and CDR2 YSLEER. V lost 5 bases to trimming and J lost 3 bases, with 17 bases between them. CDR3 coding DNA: TGCGCCAGCAGCGCGAAACACCCAGGGGTCTACGAGCAGTACTTC. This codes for CASSAKHPGVYEQYF.

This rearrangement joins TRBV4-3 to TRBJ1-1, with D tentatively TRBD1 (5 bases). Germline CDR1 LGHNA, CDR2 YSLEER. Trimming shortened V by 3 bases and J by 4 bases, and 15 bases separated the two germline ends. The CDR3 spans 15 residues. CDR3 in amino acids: CASSQYRDGGTEAFF. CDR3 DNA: TGCGCCAGCAGCCAGTACCGGGACGGTGGCACTGAAGCTTTCTTT.

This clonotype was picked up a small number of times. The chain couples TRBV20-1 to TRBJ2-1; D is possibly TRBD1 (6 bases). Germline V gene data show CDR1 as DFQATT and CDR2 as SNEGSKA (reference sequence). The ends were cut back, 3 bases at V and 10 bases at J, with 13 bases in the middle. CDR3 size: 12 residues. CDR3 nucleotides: TGCAGTGCTAGTCGAAGGGGGACCGAGCAGTTCTTC. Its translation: CSASRRGTEQFF.

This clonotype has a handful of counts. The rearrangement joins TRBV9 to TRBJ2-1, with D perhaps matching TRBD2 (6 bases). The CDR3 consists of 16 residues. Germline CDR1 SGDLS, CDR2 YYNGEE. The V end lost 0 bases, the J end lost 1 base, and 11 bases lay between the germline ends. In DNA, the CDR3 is TGTGCCAGCAGCGTAGGAGGGACTCAGTCCTACAATGAGCAGTTCTTC. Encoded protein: CASSVGGTQSYNEQFF. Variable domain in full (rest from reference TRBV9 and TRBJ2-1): DSGVTQTPKHLITATGQRVTLRCSPRSGDLSVYWYQQSLDQGLQFLIQYYNGEERAKGNILERFSAQQFPDLHSELNLSSLELGDSALYFCASSVGGTQSYNEQFFGPGTRLTVL.

CDR3 DNA sequence: TGTGCCATCAGTTCCTCGGGGGGAATGCGGGGAAACACCATATATTTT. Encoded protein: CAISSSGGMRGNTIYF. The chain uses TRBV10-3 and TRBJ1-3; tentative D call: TRBD1 (5 bases). Trimming pared 5 bases from V and 4 bases from J, leaving 18 bases between. Germline CDR1 ENHRY, CDR2 SYGVKD. There are 16 residues in the CDR3.

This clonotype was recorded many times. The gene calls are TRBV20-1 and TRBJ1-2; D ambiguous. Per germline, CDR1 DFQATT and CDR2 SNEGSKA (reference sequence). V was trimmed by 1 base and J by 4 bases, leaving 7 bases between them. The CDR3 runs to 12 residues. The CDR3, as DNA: TGCAGTGCTAGAGCCGGGCCCTATGGCTACACCTTC. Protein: CSARAGPYGYTF.

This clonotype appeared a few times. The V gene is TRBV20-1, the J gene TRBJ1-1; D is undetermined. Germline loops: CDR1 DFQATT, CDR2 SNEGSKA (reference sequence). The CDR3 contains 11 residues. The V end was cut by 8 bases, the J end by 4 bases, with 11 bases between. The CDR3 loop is CSLLAVTEAFF. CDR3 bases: TGCAGTCTTCTAGCGGTCACTGAAGCTTTCTTT.

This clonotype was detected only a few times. The CDR3 sequence is CASSFWGQNTEAFF. The DNA for the CDR3 is TGTGCCAGCAGCTTCTGGGGGCAGAACACTGAAGCTTTCTTT. This chain uses TRBV7-2 with TRBJ1-1, with a weak D call TRBD1 (6 bases). Trimming stripped 3 bases from V and 1 base from J, with 9 bases between. Germline CDR1 reads SGHTA; CDR2 reads FQGNSA. The CDR3 sequence is 14 residues long.

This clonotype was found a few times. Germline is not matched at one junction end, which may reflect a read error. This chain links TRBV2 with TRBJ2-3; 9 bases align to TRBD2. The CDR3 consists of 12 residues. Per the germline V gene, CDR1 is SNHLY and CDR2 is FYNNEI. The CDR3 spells CASSERLADIHF. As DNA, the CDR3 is TGTGCCAGCAGTGAACGACTAGCGGACATACACTTT.

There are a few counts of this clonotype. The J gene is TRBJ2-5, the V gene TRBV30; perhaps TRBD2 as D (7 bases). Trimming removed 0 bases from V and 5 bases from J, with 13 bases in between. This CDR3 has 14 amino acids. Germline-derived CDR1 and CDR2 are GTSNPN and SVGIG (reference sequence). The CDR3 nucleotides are TGTGCCTGGAGTGTTGGGGGGGCCTACGAGACCCAGTACTTC. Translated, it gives CAWSVGGAYETQYF.

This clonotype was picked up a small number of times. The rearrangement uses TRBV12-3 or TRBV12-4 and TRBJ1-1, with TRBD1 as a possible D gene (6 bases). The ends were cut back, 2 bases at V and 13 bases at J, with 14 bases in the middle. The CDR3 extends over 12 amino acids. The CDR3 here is CASSLLQGGGFF. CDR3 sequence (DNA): TGTGCCAGCAGTTTACTACAGGGAGGGGGTTTCTTT.

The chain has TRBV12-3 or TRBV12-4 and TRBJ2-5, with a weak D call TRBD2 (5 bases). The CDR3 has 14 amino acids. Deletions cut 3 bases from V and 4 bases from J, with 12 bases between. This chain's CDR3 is CASSLRSAGETQYF. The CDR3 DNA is TGTGCCAGCAGTTTGAGGTCTGCGGGAGAGACCCAGTACTTC.

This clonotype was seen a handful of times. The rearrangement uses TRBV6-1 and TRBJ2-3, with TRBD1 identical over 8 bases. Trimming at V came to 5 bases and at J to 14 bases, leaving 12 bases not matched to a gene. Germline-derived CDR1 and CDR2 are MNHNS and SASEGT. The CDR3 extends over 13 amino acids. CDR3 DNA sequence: TGTGCCAGCAGTACATACAGGGGGATCACACCGTATTTT. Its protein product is CASSTYRGITPYF.

The CDR3 region has the DNA TGTGCCAGCAGCGCCTACAGGGGGCGGACCTATGGCTACACCTTC. Protein sequence: CASSAYRGRTYGYTF. The gene calls are TRBV7-2 and TRBJ1-2; 9 bases fit TRBD1. With 5 bases clipped from V and 4 bases from J, the junction kept 8 bases outside the gene matches. Germline CDR1 SGHTA, CDR2 FQGNSA. The CDR3 spans 15 residues.

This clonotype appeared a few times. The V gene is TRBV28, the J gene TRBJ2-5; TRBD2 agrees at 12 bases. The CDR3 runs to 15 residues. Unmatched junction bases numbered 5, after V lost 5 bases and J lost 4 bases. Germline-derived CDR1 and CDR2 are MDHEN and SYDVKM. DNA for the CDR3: TGTGCCAGCAGTGCTCTGGGACTAGCGGGAGAGACCCAGTACTTC. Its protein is CASSALGLAGETQYF.

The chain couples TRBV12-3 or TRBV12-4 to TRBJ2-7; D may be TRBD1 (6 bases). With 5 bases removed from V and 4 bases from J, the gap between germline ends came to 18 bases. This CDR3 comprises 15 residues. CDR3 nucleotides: TGTGCCAGCAGTAGAACACAGGGCCCGGGGTACGAGCAGTACTTC. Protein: CASSRTQGPGYEQYF.

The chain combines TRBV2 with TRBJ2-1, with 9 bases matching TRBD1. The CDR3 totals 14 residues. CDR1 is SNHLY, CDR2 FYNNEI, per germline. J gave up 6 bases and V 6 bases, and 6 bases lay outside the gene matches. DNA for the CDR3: TGTGCCAGCAGACAGGGGGCTATTTTCAATGAGCAGTTCTTC. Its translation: CASRQGAIFNEQFF.

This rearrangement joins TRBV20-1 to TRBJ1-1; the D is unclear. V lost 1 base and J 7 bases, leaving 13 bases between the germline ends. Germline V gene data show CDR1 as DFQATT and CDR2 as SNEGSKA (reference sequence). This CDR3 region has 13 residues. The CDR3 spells CSARGETTFEAFF. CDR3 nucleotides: TGCAGTGCTAGAGGGGAGACGACTTTTGAAGCTTTCTTT.

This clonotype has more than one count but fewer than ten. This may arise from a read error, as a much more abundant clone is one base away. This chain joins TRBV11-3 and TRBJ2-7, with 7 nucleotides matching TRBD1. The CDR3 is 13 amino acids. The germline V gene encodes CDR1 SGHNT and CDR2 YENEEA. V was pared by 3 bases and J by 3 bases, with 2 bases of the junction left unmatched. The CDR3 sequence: CASSFDRDYEQYF. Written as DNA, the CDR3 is TGTGCCAGCAGCTTTGACAGGGACTACGAGCAGTACTTC.

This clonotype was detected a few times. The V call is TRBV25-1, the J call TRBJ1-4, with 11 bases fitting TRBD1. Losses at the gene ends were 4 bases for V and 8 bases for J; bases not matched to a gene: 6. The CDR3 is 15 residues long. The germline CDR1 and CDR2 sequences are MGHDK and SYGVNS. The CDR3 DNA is TGTGCCAGCAGTGGCTTGGGACAGGGGGGAGAAAAACTGTTTTTT. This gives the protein CASSGLGQGGEKLFF.

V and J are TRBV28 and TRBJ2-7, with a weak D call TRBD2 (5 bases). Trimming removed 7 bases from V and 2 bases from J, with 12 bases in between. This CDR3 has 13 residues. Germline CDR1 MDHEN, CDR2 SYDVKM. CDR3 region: CASTSQRTYEQYF. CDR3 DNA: TGTGCCAGCACCTCACAGCGGACCTACGAGCAGTACTTC.

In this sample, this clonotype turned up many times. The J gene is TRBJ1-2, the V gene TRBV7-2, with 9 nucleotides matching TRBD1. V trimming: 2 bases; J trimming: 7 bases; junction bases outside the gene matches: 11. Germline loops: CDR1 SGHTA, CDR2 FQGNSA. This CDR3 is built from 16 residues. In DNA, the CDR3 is TGTGCCAGCAGCTTATCTTCTGGGACAGGGCCAGGTGGCTACACCTTC. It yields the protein CASSLSSGTGPGGYTF.

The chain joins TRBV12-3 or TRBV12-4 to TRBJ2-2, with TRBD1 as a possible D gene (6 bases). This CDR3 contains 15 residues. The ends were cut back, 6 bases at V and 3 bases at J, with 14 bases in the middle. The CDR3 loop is CASSEHTGYTGELFF. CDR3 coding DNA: TGTGCCAGCAGCGAACACACAGGGTACACCGGGGAGCTGTTTTTT.